This T cell receptor (beta chain) was found in a study of identical twins. As to this clonotype: What it recognizes is unknown.

Whole-study findings and limits: The models systematically underestimated how much out-of-frame TCR alpha was shared in monozygotic twins.

This CDR3 comprises 15 residues. Trimming removed 6 bases at V and 2 bases at J, with 14 bases between. The germline V gene has CDR1 SGHTA and CDR2 FQGNSA. TCRdb passed the 5' RACE reads through MiXCR, listing each CDR3 protein once. The sample has a few hundred thousand distinct CDR3 sequences, under 20% seen once. The TCR comes from a man aged 45-65 years in good health. The chain recombines TRBV7-2 with TRBJ2-1; possibly TRBD1 or TRBD2 for D (5 bases each). The sample was naive T cells sorted from blood. The CDR3 bases are TGTGCCAGCAGGGGACCCATGACCGCCTACAATGAGCAGTTCTTC. Amino acids: CASRGPMTAYNEQFF.